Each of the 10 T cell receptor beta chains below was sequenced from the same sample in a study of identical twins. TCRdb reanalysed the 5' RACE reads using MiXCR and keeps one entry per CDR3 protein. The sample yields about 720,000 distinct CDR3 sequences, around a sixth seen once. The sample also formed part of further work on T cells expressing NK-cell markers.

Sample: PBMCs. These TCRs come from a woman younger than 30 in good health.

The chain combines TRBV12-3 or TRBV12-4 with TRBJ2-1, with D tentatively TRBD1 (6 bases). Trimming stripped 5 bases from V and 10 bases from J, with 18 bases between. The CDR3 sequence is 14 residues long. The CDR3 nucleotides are TGTGCCAGCAGTGCCGTTCGGACAGCTCCCGAGCAGTTCTTC. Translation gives CASSAVRTAPEQFF.

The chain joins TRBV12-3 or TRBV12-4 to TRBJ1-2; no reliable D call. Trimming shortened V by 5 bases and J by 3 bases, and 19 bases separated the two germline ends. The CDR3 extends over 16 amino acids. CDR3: CASSPSGGLRYYGYTF. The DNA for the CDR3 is TGTGCCAGCAGTCCCAGTGGAGGACTTCGGTACTATGGCTACACCTTC.

The CDR3 loop is CASAEGFTTQYF. The CDR3 DNA is TGTGCCAGCGCAGAAGGGTTCACTACGCAGTATTTT. V and J are TRBV2 and TRBJ2-3; D ambiguous. This CDR3 is 12 amino acids long. Germline loops: CDR1 SNHLY, CDR2 FYNNEI. The V end lost 8 bases, the J end lost 8 bases, and 14 bases lay between the germline ends. The entire variable domain, with the rest obtained from reference TRBV2 and TRBJ2-3, is as follows: EPEVTQTPSHQVTQMGQEVILRCVPISNHLYFYWYRQILGQKVEFLVSFYNNEISEKSEIFDDQFSVERPDGSNFTLKIRSTKLEDSAMYFCASAEGFTTQYFGPGTRLTVL.

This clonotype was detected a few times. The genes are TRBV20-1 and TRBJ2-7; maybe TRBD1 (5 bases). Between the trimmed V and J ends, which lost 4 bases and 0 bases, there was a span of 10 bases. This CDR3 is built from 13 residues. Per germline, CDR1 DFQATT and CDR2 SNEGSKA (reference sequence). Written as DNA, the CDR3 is TGCAGTGCTACCTCGGACAACTCCTACGAGCAGTACTTC. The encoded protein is CSATSDNSYEQYF.

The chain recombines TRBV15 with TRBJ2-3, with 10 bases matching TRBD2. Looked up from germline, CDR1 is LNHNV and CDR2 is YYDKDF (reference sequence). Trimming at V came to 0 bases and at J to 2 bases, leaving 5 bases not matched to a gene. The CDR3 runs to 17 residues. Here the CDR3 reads CATSRDRGLAATDTQYF. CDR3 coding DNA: TGTGCCACCAGCAGAGATCGTGGACTAGCGGCCACAGATACGCAGTATTTT.

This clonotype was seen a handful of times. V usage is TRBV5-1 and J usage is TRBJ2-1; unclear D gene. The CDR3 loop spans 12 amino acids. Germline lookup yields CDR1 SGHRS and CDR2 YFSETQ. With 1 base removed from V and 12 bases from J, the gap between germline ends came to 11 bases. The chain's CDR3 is CASSLTGGLQFF. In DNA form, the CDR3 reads TGCGCCAGCAGCTTGACGGGTGGCCTGCAGTTCTTC.

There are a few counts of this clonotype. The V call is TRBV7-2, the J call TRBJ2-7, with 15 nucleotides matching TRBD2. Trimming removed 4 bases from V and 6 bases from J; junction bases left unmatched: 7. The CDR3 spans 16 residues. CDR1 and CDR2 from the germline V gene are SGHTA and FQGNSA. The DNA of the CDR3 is TGTGCCAGCAGCTACAGGACTAGCGGGAGGGCCCCCGAGCAGTACTTC. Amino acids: CASSYRTSGRAPEQYF.

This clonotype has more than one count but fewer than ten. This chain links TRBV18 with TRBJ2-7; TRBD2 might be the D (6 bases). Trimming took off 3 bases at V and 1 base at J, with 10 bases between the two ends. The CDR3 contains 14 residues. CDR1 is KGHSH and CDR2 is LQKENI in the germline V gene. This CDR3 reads CASSPWRESYEQYF. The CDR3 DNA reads TGTGCCAGCTCACCCTGGCGGGAATCCTACGAGCAGTACTTC.

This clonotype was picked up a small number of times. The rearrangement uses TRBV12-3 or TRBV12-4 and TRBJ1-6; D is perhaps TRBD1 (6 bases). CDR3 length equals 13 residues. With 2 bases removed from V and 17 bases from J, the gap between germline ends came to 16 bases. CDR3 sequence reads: CASSLMGGVVVHF. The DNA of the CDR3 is TGTGCCAGCAGTTTAATGGGGGGCGTGGTGGTCCACTTT.

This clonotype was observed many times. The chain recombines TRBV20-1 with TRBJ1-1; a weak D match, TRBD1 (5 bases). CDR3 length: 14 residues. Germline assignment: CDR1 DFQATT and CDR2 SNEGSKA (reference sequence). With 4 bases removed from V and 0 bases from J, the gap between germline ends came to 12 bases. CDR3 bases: TGCAGTGCTATGGGGGGGGTCATGAACACTGAAGCTTTCTTT. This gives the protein CSAMGGVMNTEAFF.